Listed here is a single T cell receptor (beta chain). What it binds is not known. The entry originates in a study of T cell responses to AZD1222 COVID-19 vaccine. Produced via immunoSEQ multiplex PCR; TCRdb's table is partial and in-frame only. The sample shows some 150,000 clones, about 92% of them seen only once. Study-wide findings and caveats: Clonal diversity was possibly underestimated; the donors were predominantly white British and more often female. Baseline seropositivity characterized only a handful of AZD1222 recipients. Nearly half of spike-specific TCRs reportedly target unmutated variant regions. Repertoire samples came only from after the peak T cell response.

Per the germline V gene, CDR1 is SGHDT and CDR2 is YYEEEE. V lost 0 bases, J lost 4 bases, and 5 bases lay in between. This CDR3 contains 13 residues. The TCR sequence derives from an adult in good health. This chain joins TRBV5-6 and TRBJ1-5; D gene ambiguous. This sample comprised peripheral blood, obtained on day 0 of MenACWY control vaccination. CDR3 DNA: TGTGCCAGCAGCTTGGCAGAGAATCAGCCCCAGCATTTT. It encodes CASSLAENQPQHF.